Below are 25 T cell receptor beta chains sequenced from a single sample in a study of blood T cell repertoires in COVID-19. Clones were read by immunoSEQ multiplex PCR, and TCRdb kept only the in-frame ones, dropping some. In the table there are roughly 17,000 clones, roughly 75% of which are singletons. Material for sequencing was peripheral blood. All receptors come from a man between 60 and 75 years old with active or convalescent COVID-19.

Only one count was recorded for this clone. In DNA, the CDR3 is TGTGCCAGCAGACCCGGGACAGGGGCGTCCTACGAGCAGTACTTC. This encodes CASRPGTGASYEQYF. The genes are TRBV6-5 and TRBJ2-7, with TRBD1 identical over 10 bases. The V gene's germline CDR1 is MNHEY and CDR2 SVGAGI. V shed 6 bases, J shed 1 base, and the junction held 6 bases outside the gene matches. The CDR3 has 15 amino acids.

V is TRBV6-5 and J is TRBJ2-1, with TRBD1 identical over 8 bases. Germline assignment: CDR1 MNHEY and CDR2 SVGAGI. The CDR3 runs 16 residues. V dropped 4 bases and J dropped 6; count of bases not matched to a gene: 11. The CDR3 sequence: CASSFLGTGRSNEQFF. The DNA for the CDR3 is TGTGCCAGCAGTTTCCTCGGGACAGGCCGTTCCAATGAGCAGTTCTTC.

The chain employs TRBV10-3 and TRBJ1-2; the D gene is possibly TRBD1 (6 bases). Germline V CDR1 and CDR2: ENHRY, SYGVKD. This CDR3 region has 14 residues. Deletions cut 6 bases from V and 3 bases from J, with 14 bases between. The CDR3 region is CAISPDRFDYGYTF. CDR3 in DNA: TGTGCCATCAGCCCCGACAGGTTTGACTATGGCTACACCTTC.

This clone was detected once. The chain is built from TRBV27 and TRBJ1-1; 8 nucleotides match TRBD1. Germline V gene lookup returns CDR1 MNHEY and CDR2 SMNVEV (reference sequence). V dropped 6 bases and J dropped 0; count of bases not matched to a gene: 12. CDR3 length equals 17 residues. CDR3: CASRPGQAVWMNTEAFF. In DNA, the CDR3 is TGTGCCAGCAGACCGGGACAGGCTGTTTGGATGAACACTGAAGCTTTCTTT.

Only a few counts were recorded for this clone. This chain joins TRBV2 and TRBJ1-6; 10 bases are shared with TRBD1. V trimming: 6 bases; J trimming: 10 bases; junction bases outside the gene matches: 3. The CDR3 covers 13 residues. The germline gives CDR1 SNHLY, CDR2 FYNNEI. The CDR3 DNA reads TGTGCCAGCAGGGGACAGGGGCACTCACCCCTCCACTTT. Protein: CASRGQGHSPLHF.

This chain uses TRBV7-9 with TRBJ2-7; D ambiguous. Trimming took 6 bases from V and 1 from J, leaving 16 bases between them. This CDR3 is 15 amino acids long. CDR1 is SEHNR and CDR2 is FQNEAQ in the germline V gene (reference sequence). This chain's CDR3 is CASSPRMNPSYEQYF. CDR3 sequence (DNA): TGTGCCAGCAGTCCCAGGATGAACCCATCCTACGAGCAGTACTTC.

This rearrangement joins TRBV6-5 to TRBJ2-5; D not certain. The CDR3 has 10 amino acids. V lost 10 bases and J lost 7, with 10 bases in between. Germline V gives CDR1 MNHEY, CDR2 SVGAGI. The CDR3 nucleotides are TGTGCCACCAACACGGGGACCCAGTACTTC. Translating it yields CATNTGTQYF.

The chain couples TRBV19 to TRBJ1-5; D might be TRBD1 (5 bases). Germline V gene sequence: CDR1 LNHDA, CDR2 SQIVND (reference sequence). There are 15 residues in the CDR3. Trimming removed 5 bases from V and 4 bases from J, with 15 bases in between. The CDR3 here is CASSWEGRTNQPQHF. The DNA of the CDR3 is TGTGCCAGTAGTTGGGAGGGGAGGACAAATCAGCCCCAGCATTTT.

The V call is TRBV19, the J call TRBJ2-1, with D possibly matching TRBD2 (5 bases). CDR1 and CDR2 from the germline V gene are LNHDA and SQIVND (reference sequence). The CDR3 sequence is 14 residues long. Trimming removed 5 bases at V and 7 bases at J, with 15 bases between. The CDR3 here is CASSLLLGWNEQFF. The DNA for the CDR3 is TGTGCCAGTAGTCTCCTACTAGGCTGGAATGAGCAGTTCTTC.

The chain links TRBV12-3 or TRBV12-4 to TRBJ1-5; D not certain. CDR3 size: 12 residues. V gave up 6 bases and J gave up 4 bases, with 7 bases separating them. Written as DNA, the CDR3 is TGTGCCAGCAGCCCTCCTAATCAGCCCCAGCATTTT. Amino acid sequence: CASSPPNQPQHF.

The V gene is TRBV4-1, the J gene TRBJ2-3, with a weak D call TRBD1 (5 bases). CDR1 is MGHRA, CDR2 YSYEKL, per germline. V lost 7 bases and J 2 bases, leaving 7 bases between the germline ends. The CDR3 is 12 residues long. The CDR3 DNA is TGCGCCAGCAAGGGGTCCACAGATACGCAGTATTTT. Its protein product is CASKGSTDTQYF.

The chain recombines TRBV5-4 with TRBJ2-2, with TRBD2 matching over 14 bases. Germline V gives CDR1 SGHNT, CDR2 YYREEE (reference sequence). This CDR3 has 19 residues. The V and J ends lost 3 bases and 3 bases, in that order; junction bases with no gene match: 10. The CDR3 sequence: CASSSRLAGGPWDTGELFF. CDR3 nucleotide sequence: TGTGCCAGCAGCTCCCGACTAGCGGGAGGGCCCTGGGACACCGGGGAGCTGTTTTTT.

The chain uses TRBV19 and TRBJ1-5; 9 bases match TRBD1. The length of the CDR3 is 15 residues. Germline trimming cut 7 bases from V and 6 bases from J; bases unmatched to any gene: 10. Germline assignment: CDR1 LNHDA and CDR2 SQIVND (reference sequence). In nucleotides, the CDR3 is TGTGCCAGTACCACCGGGACAGGGAGTTTTCAGCCCCAGCATTTT. Translated: CASTTGTGSFQPQHF.

The chain carries TRBV14 and TRBJ2-2, with 7 bases lining up with TRBD2. The junction had 6 bases not matched to a gene; V was cut back by 5 bases and J by 6 bases. The CDR3 totals 14 residues. CDR1 and CDR2 (germline): SGHDN, FVKESK. CDR3 nucleotides: TGTGCCAGCAGCGGGGGAGGGCCTTCCGGGGAGCTGTTTTTT. Translating it yields CASSGGGPSGELFF.

The chain couples TRBV7-9 to TRBJ2-1; the match to TRBD2 covers 10 bases. J gave up 5 bases and V 5 bases, and 9 bases lay outside the gene matches. This CDR3 spans 16 amino acids. Germline V gene data show CDR1 as SEHNR and CDR2 as FQNEAQ (reference sequence). For the CDR3, the DNA is TGTGCCAGCAGCCCAGCTAGCGGGAGCTGGAACAATGAGCAGTTCTTC. It codes for CASSPASGSWNNEQFF.

This chain links TRBV14 with TRBJ2-7, with 9 bases lining up with TRBD1. This CDR3 is 16 amino acids long. With V trimmed by 2 bases and J by 3 bases, 8 bases remained unmatched. The germline CDR1 and CDR2 sequences are SGHDN and FVKESK. CDR3 residues: CASSQLYGTGHYEQYF. DNA of the CDR3: TGTGCCAGCAGCCAACTCTACGGGACAGGGCACTACGAGCAGTACTTC.

This clone has just one count. The chain recombines TRBV6-5 with TRBJ1-1; a weak D match, TRBD1 (6 bases). V was clipped by 5 bases and J by 7 bases, with 14 bases between them. Per germline, CDR1 MNHEY and CDR2 SVGAGI. The CDR3 consists of 13 residues. In DNA, the CDR3 is TGTGCCAGCAGTAAACAGGGAATCGGTGAAGCTTTCTTT. Its translation: CASSKQGIGEAFF.

This clone came up a few times. The rearrangement uses TRBV2 and TRBJ2-2, with 10 bases lining up with TRBD2. Germline V gene sequence: CDR1 SNHLY, CDR2 FYNNEI. This CDR3 comprises 22 residues. With V trimmed by 3 bases and J by 2 bases, 21 bases remained unmatched. The CDR3 is CASSDLLKPGLAPRSNTGELFF. CDR3 bases: TGTGCCAGCAGTGATCTCTTGAAACCGGGACTAGCGCCCCGTTCTAACACCGGGGAGCTGTTTTTT.

V and J are TRBV7-2 and TRBJ1-4; 7 bases agree with TRBD1. The V gene end was trimmed by 0 bases and the J gene end by 7 bases; junction bases not matched to a gene: 5. This CDR3 region has 15 residues. Germline V gene sequence: CDR1 SGHTA, CDR2 FQGNSA. The CDR3 sequence: CASSLALGGREKLFF. The CDR3 region has the DNA TGTGCCAGCAGCTTAGCGCTAGGGGGCCGTGAAAAACTGTTTTTT. Full variable domain (missing parts from reference TRBV7-2 and TRBJ1-4): GAGVSQSPSNKVTEKGKDVELRCDPISGHTALYWYRQSLGQGLEFLIYFQGNSAPDKSGLPSDRFSAERTGGSVSTLTIQRTQQEDSAVYLCASSLALGGREKLFFGSGTQLSVL.

In its sample, this clone was seen a few times. The rearrangement uses TRBV28 and TRBJ2-5; 14 bases agree with TRBD2. V shed 6 bases, J shed 4 bases, and the junction held 7 bases outside the gene matches. Germline V gene data show CDR1 as MDHEN and CDR2 as SYDVKM. This CDR3 spans 16 amino acids. CDR3 sequence: CASSPPGLAGAETQYF. CDR3 bases: TGTGCCAGCAGCCCCCCGGGACTAGCGGGGGCAGAGACCCAGTACTTC. Together with reference TRBV28 and TRBJ2-5, the CDR3 gives the full variable domain: DVKVTQSSRYLVKRTGEKVFLECVQDMDHENMFWYRQDPGLGLRLIYFSYDVKMKEKGDIPEGYSVSREKKERFSLILESASTNQTSMYLCASSPPGLAGAETQYFGPGTRLLVL.

CDR3 bases: TGTGCCAGCAGCTTAGACGGCGGAAAAGTAGATACGCAGTATTTT. Protein: CASSLDGGKVDTQYF. V and J are TRBV7-9 and TRBJ2-3, with D unclear. The germline V gene encodes CDR1 SEHNR and CDR2 FQNEAQ (reference sequence). The CDR3 totals 15 residues. Trimming took 1 base from V and 5 from J, leaving 13 bases between them. Based on the CDR3 plus reference TRBV7-9 and TRBJ2-3, the full variable domain is DTGVSQNPRHKITKRGQNVTFRCDPISEHNRLYWYRQTLGQGPEFLTYFQNEAQLEKSRLLSDRFSAERPKGSFSTLEIQRTEQGDSAMYLCASSLDGGKVDTQYFGPGTRLTVL.

This clone was picked up a small number of times. The chain carries TRBV12-5 and TRBJ2-3; TRBD1 might be the D (6 bases). CDR1 is LGHNT and CDR2 is FRNRAP in the germline V gene. This CDR3 is 16 amino acids long. V lost 1 base and J lost 5, with 16 bases in between. CDR3 bases: TGTGCTAGTGGTTTGGGGGGGCCCCTAGCAGGAGATACGCAGTATTTT. It yields the protein CASGLGGPLAGDTQYF.

This sequence joins TRBV19 and TRBJ2-5, with TRBD1 as a possible D gene (6 bases). The CDR3 runs 12 residues. Germline CDR1 reads LNHDA; CDR2 reads SQIVND (reference sequence). Deletions cut 4 bases from V and 5 bases from J, with 8 bases between. CDR3 nucleotide sequence: TGTGCCAGTAGTAGGGGGCAGGAGACCCAGTACTTC. Translation: CASSRGQETQYF.

The genes are TRBV27 and TRBJ1-1; D unclear. CDR1 MNHEY and CDR2 SMNVEV come from the germline V gene (reference sequence). This CDR3 is 11 amino acids long. The ends were cut back, 5 bases at V and 10 bases at J, with 11 bases in the middle. The CDR3 sequence: CASSTSGRAFF. CDR3 sequence (DNA): TGTGCCAGCAGTACAAGCGGAAGAGCTTTCTTT.

The rearrangement uses TRBV7-3 and TRBJ2-3, with 10 bases lining up with TRBD2. Germline lookup yields CDR1 SGHTA and CDR2 FQGTGA. The CDR3 covers 15 residues. V trimming: 5 bases; J trimming: 2 bases; junction bases outside the gene matches: 4. The CDR3 protein is CASSRAGGLTDTQYF. CDR3 bases: TGTGCCAGCAGCCGAGCGGGAGGGCTCACAGATACGCAGTATTTT.